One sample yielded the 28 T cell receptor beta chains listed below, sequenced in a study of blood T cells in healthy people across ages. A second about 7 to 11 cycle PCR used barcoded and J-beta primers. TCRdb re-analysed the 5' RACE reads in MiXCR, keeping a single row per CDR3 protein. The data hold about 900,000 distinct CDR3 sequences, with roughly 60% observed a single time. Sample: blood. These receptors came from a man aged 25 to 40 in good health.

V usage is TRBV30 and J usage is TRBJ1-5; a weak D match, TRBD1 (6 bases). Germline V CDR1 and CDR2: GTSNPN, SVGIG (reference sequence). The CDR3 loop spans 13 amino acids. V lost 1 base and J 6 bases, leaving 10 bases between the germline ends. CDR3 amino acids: CAWSADSSQPQHF. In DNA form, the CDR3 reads TGTGCCTGGAGTGCGGACAGTAGTCAGCCCCAGCATTTT.

The CDR3 DNA reads as TGTGCCAGCAGCTCAGCGAGCGGGGGGGCCATATACGAGCAGTACTTC. The encoded protein is CASSSASGGAIYEQYF. The chain employs TRBV7-9 and TRBJ2-7, with 10 bases lining up with TRBD2. Germline CDR1 and CDR2: SEHNR and FQNEAQ (reference sequence). The CDR3 is 16 residues long. Germline trimming cut 4 bases from V and 4 bases from J; bases unmatched to any gene: 10.

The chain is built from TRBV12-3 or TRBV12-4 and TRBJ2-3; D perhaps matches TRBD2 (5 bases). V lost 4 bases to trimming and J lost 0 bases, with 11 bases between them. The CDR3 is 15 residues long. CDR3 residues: CASSYRGVSTDTQYF. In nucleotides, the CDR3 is TGTGCCAGCAGTTACCGGGGAGTTAGCACAGATACGCAGTATTTT.

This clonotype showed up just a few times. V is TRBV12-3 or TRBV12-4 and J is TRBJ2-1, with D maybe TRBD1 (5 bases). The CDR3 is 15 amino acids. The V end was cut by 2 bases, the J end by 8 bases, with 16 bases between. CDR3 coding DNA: TGTGCCAGCAGTTTAAGGCAGGGTGGACGGGATGAGCAGTTCTTC. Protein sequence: CASSLRQGGRDEQFF.

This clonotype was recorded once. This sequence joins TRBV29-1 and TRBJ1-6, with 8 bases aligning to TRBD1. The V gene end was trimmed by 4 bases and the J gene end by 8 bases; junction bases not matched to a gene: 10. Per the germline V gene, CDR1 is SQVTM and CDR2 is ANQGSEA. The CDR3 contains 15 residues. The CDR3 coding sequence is TGCAGCGTTGTACCCCTCGGGACAGGAGATTCACCCCTCCACTTT. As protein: CSVVPLGTGDSPLHF.

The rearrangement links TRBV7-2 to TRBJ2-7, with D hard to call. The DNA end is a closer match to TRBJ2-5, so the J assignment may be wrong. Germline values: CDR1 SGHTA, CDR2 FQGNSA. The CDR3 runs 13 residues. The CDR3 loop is CASSLLVSETQYF. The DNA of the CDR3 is TGTGCCAGCAGCTTATTGGTTTCGGAGACCCAGTACTTC.

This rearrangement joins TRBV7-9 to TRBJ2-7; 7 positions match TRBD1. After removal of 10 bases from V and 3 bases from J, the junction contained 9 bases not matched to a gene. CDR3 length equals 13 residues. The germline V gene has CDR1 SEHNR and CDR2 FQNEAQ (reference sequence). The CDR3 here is CAILPGQSYEQYF. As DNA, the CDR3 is TGTGCCATTCTTCCGGGACAGAGCTACGAGCAGTACTTC.

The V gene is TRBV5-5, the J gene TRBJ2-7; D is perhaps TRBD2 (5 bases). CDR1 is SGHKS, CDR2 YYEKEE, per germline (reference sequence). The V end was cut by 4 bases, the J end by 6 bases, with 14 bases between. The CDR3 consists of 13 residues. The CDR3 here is CASSLIEDCEQYF. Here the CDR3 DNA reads TGTGCCAGCAGCCTAATCGAGGACTGCGAGCAGTACTTC.

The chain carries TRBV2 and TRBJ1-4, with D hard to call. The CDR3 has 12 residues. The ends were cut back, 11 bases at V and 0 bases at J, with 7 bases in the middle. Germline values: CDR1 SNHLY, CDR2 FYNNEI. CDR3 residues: CAGRATNEKLFF. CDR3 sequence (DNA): TGTGCCGGTCGTGCAACTAATGAAAAACTGTTTTTT.

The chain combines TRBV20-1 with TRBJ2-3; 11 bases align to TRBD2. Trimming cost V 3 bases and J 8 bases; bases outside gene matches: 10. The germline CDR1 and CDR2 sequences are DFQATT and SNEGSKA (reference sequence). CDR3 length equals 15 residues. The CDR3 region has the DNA TGCAGTGCTAGTTGGACTAGCGGGTGGCGGGGTACGCAGTATTTT. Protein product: CSASWTSGWRGTQYF.

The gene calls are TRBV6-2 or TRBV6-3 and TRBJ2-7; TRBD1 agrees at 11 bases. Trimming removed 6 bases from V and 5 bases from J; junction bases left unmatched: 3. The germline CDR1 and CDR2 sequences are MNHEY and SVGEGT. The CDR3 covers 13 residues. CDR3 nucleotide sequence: TGTGCCAGCAGCAGGACAGGGGGCAACGAGCAGTACTTC. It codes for CASSRTGGNEQYF.

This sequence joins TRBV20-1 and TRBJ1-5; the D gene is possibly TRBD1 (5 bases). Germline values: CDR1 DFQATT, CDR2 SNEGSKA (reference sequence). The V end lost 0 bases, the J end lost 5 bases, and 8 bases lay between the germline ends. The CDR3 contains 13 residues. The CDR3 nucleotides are TGCAGTGCTAGAGAGGGGGTCTATCAGCCCCAGCATTTT. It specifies CSAREGVYQPQHF.

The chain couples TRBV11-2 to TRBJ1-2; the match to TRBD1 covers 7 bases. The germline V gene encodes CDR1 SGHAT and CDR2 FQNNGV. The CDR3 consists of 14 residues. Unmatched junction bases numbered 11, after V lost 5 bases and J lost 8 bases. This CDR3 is CASSNRDSSAGYTF. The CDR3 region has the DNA TGTGCCAGCAGCAACCGGGACAGTAGCGCGGGCTACACCTTC.

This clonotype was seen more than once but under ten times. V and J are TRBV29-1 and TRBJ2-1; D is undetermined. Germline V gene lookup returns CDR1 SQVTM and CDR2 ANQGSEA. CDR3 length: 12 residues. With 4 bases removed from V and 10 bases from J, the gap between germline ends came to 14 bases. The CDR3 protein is CSVVQAMGEQFF. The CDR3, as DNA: TGCAGCGTTGTTCAGGCCATGGGGGAGCAGTTCTTC.

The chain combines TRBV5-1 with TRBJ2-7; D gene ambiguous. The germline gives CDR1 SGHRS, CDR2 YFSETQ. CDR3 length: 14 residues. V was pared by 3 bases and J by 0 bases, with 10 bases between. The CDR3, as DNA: TGCGCCAGCAGCTGGACGGACCTCTCCTACGAGCAGTACTTC. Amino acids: CASSWTDLSYEQYF.

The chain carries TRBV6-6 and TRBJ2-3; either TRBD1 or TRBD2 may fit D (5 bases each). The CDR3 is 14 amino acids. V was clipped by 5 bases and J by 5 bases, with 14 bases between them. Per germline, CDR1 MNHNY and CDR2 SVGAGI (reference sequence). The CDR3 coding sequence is TGTGCCAGCAGTCAACCTCGAGGGGTAGATACGCAGTATTTT. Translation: CASSQPRGVDTQYF.

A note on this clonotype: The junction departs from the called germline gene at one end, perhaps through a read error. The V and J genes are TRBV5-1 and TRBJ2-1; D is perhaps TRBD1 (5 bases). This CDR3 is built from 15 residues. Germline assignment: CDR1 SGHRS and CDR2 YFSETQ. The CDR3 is CASSFARVRYNEQFF. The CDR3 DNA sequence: TGTGCCAGCAGCTTCGCCAGGGTCCGTTACAATGAGCAGTTCTTC.

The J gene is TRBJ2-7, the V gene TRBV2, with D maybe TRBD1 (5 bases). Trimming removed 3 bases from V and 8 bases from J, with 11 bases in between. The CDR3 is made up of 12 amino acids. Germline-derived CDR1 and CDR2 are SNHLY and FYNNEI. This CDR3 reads CASSDQGIKQYF. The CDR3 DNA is TGTGCCAGCAGTGACCAGGGAATCAAGCAGTACTTC.

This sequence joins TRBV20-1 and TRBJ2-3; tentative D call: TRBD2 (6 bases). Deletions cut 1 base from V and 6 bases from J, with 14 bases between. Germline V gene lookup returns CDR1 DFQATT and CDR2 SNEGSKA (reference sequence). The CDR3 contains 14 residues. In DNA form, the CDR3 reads TGCAGTGCTAGAGTGGGAAGACTAGAGGATACGCAGTATTTT. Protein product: CSARVGRLEDTQYF.

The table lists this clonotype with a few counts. The CDR3 DNA follows: TGTGCCAGCAGCCCCGCCAGCGGGGGGGCAGATACGCAGTATTTT. It codes for CASSPASGGADTQYF. The V and J genes are TRBV7-2 and TRBJ2-3; 10 nucleotides match TRBD2. Germline CDR1 SGHTA, CDR2 FQGNSA. V trimming: 5 bases; J trimming: 4 bases; junction bases outside the gene matches: 6. The CDR3 is 15 amino acids. Variable domain in full (rest from reference TRBV7-2 and TRBJ2-3): GAGVSQSPSNKVTEKGKDVELRCDPISGHTALYWYRQSLGQGLEFLIYFQGNSAPDKSGLPSDRFSAERTGGSVSTLTIQRTQQEDSAVYLCASSPASGGADTQYFGPGTRLTVL.

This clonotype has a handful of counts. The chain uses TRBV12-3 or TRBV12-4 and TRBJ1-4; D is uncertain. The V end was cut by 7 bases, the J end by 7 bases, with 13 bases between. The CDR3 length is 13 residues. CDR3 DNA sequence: TGTGCCAGCATCCACAATGGAGGTGAAAAACTGTTTTTT. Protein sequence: CASIHNGGEKLFF.

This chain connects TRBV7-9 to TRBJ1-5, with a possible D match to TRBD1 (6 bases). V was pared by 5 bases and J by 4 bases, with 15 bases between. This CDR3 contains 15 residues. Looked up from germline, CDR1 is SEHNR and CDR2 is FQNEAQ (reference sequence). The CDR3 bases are TGTGCCAGCAGCCCGGGCCCAGGGGATAATCAGCCCCAGCATTTT. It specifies CASSPGPGDNQPQHF. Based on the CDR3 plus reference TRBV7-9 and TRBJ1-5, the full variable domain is DTGVSQNPRHKITKRGQNVTFRCDPISEHNRLYWYRQTLGQGPEFLTYFQNEAQLEKSRLLSDRFSAERPKGSFSTLEIQRTEQGDSAMYLCASSPGPGDNQPQHFGDGTRLSIL.

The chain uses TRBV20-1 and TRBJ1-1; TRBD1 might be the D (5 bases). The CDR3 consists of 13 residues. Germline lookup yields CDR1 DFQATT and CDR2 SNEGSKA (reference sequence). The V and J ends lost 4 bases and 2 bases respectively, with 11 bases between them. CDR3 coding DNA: TGCAGTGCTAACTTCGGGACCAACACTGAAGCTTTCTTT. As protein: CSANFGTNTEAFF.

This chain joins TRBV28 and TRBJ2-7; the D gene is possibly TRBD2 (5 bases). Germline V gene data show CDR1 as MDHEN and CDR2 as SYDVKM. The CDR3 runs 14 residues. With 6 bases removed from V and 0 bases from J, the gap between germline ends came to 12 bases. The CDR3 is CASRSGVRSYEQYF. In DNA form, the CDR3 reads TGTGCCAGCAGGTCCGGGGTTCGCTCCTACGAGCAGTACTTC.

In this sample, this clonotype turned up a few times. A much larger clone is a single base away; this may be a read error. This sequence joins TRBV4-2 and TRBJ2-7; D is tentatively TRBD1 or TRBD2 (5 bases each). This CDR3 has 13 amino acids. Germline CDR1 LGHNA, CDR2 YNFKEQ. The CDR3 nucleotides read TGTGCCAGCAGCCAAGAACATTTAGGGGAGCGGTACTTC. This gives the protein CASSQEHLGERYF.

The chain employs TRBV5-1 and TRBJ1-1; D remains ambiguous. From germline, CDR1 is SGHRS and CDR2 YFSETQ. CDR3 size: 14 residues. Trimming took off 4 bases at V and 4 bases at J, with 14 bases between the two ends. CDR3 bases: TGCGCCAGCAGCATTCGGACTTTAGCCACTGAAGCTTTCTTT. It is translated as CASSIRTLATEAFF.

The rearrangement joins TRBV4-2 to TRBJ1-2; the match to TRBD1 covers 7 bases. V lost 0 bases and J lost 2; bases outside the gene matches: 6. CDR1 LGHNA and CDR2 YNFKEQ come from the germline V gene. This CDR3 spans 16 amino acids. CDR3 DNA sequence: TGTGCCAGCAGCCAAGATGGGACAGTGGAGAACTATGGCTACACCTTC. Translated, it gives CASSQDGTVENYGYTF.

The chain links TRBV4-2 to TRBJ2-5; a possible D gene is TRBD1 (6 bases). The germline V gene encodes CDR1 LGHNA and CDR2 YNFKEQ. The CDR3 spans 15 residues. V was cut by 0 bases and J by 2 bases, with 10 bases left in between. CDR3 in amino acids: CASSQDLGQQETQYF. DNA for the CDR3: TGTGCCAGCAGCCAAGATCTAGGACAGCAAGAGACCCAGTACTTC.